This T cell receptor (beta chain) was recovered during a study of tumor T cells in aggressive B-cell lymphoma. Clones were sequenced by immunoSEQ multiplex PCR, and TCRdb holds only the in-frame ones, with some missing. In the table there are 9,000 to 13,000 clones, approximately 91% of which are singletons. The sequencing sample was made of tumor tissue. This receptor was obtained from an adult with diffuse large B cell lymphoma.

The CDR3 DNA reads as TGTGCCAGCAGTGCGAGCTCCTACGAGCAGTACTTC. Translated, it gives CASSASSYEQYF. V and J are TRBV27 and TRBJ2-7, with unresolved D. There are 12 residues in the CDR3. V was pared by 5 bases and J by 0 bases, with 5 bases between. Germline V gene data show CDR1 as MNHEY and CDR2 as SMNVEV (reference sequence).